One and the same sample provided the 27 T cell receptor beta chains below, sequenced in a study of identical twins. TCRdb processed the 5' RACE reads anew with MiXCR; each CDR3 protein has one entry. The table has about 730,000 distinct CDR3 sequences, over 20% seen once. This sample also belongs to another study, concerning T cells expressing NK-cell markers.

Source material: PBMCs. All receptors come from a woman under 30 in good health.

At least ten counts were recorded for this clonotype. The chain is built from TRBV20-1 and TRBJ2-7, with 7 positions matching TRBD1. In germline, CDR1 is DFQATT, CDR2 SNEGSKA (reference sequence). CDR3 length: 12 residues. Unmatched junction bases numbered 2, after V lost 3 bases and J lost 3 bases. CDR3 sequence reads: CSASQGDYEQYF. CDR3 bases: TGCAGTGCTAGTCAGGGGGACTACGAGCAGTACTTC.

The gene calls are TRBV4-2 and TRBJ2-2; perhaps TRBD2 as D (6 bases). The CDR3 covers 15 residues. Trimming stripped 1 base from V and 4 bases from J, with 10 bases between. The germline gives CDR1 LGHNA, CDR2 YNFKEQ. The CDR3 DNA is TGTGCCAGCAGCCAAGGGGTGGGGGGCACCGGGGAGCTGTTTTTT. It encodes CASSQGVGGTGELFF.

The chain carries TRBV7-3 and TRBJ2-6, with a weak D call TRBD1 (6 bases). The CDR3 covers 17 residues. CDR1 and CDR2 (germline): SGHTA, FQGTGA. The V end was cut by 3 bases, the J end by 0 bases, with 12 bases between. DNA for the CDR3: TGTGCCAGCAGCTTGACAGGCCTTGCCTCTGGGGCCAACGTCCTGACTTTC. Translated, it gives CASSLTGLASGANVLTF.

This clonotype was observed many times. This sequence joins TRBV20-1 and TRBJ2-1; D may match TRBD1 or TRBD2 (5 bases each). Trimming pared 0 bases from V and 6 bases from J, leaving 12 bases between. The germline V gene encodes CDR1 DFQATT and CDR2 SNEGSKA (reference sequence). There are 14 residues in the CDR3. CDR3: CSARDSRGVNEQFF. CDR3 nucleotides: TGCAGTGCTAGAGACTCAAGGGGAGTCAATGAGCAGTTCTTC.

Only a few counts were recorded for this clonotype. V and J are TRBV7-9 and TRBJ2-3; 15 nucleotides agree with TRBD2. V was clipped by 5 bases and J by 5 bases; unmatched bases: 5. CDR3 length: 16 residues. Looked up from germline, CDR1 is SEHNR and CDR2 is FQNEAQ (reference sequence). CDR3 in amino acids: CASSGGTSGRIDTQYF. In nucleotides, the CDR3 is TGTGCCAGCAGCGGCGGGACTAGCGGGAGGATAGATACGCAGTATTTT.

The chain combines TRBV4-3 with TRBJ2-7; TRBD2 matches at 9 bases. Germline V gene sequence: CDR1 LGHNA, CDR2 YSLEER. With 0 bases clipped from V and 6 bases from J, the junction kept 12 bases outside the gene matches. This CDR3 comprises 17 residues. The CDR3 spells CASSQETSGPFLGEQYF. As DNA, the CDR3 is TGCGCCAGCAGCCAAGAAACTAGCGGGCCATTTTTGGGCGAGCAGTACTTC.

This clonotype has only one observation. This sequence joins TRBV5-1 and TRBJ2-7; 10 bases agree with TRBD2. The CDR3 has 18 amino acids. Germline V gene data show CDR1 as SGHRS and CDR2 as YFSETQ. Trimming cost V 4 bases and J 5 bases; bases outside gene matches: 18. The CDR3 region has the DNA TGCGCCAGCAGCCTCCGGCCGGCGGCGGGACTAGCGTCCCACGAGCAGTACTTC. Translated, it gives CASSLRPAAGLASHEQYF.

This chain joins TRBV6-2 or TRBV6-3 and TRBJ2-1; 11 bases are shared with TRBD2. The V gene end was trimmed by 5 bases and the J gene end by 8 bases; junction bases not matched to a gene: 11. Germline lookup yields CDR1 MNHEY and CDR2 SVGEGT. This CDR3 is 16 amino acids long. CDR3 loop: CASSPIASGRFDEQFF. The DNA for the CDR3 is TGTGCCAGCAGTCCCATCGCTAGCGGGAGGTTCGATGAGCAGTTCTTC.

The chain combines TRBV2 with TRBJ2-7; unclear D gene. Germline V gene lookup returns CDR1 SNHLY and CDR2 FYNNEI. The germline V and J ends were trimmed by 7 bases and 3 bases, with 16 bases remaining between them. The CDR3 length is 14 residues. CDR3 nucleotides: TGTGCCAGCACCGCGTCGTCTAGGTACTACGAGCAGTACTTC. Protein product: CASTASSRYYEQYF.

This sequence joins TRBV27 and TRBJ2-7; tentatively, D is TRBD2 (6 bases). The CDR3 spans 16 residues. The V gene lost 0 bases and the J gene lost 5 bases, with 17 bases spanning the gap. Germline V lookup: CDR1 MNHEY, CDR2 SMNVEV (reference sequence). CDR3: CASSLSAGRFPHEQYF. CDR3 DNA sequence: TGTGCCAGCAGTTTATCGGCGGGGCGCTTCCCCCACGAGCAGTACTTC.

The gene calls are TRBV15 and TRBJ2-1; 8 nucleotides line up with TRBD2. The CDR3 runs 16 residues. The germline CDR1 and CDR2 sequences are LNHNV and YYDKDF (reference sequence). With 0 bases clipped from V and 4 bases from J, the junction kept 5 bases outside the gene matches. CDR3 sequence (DNA): TGTGCCACCAGCAGAGATGGAGTAGCGGGGTACAATGAGCAGTTCTTC. It is translated as CATSRDGVAGYNEQFF. Full variable domain (rest looked up from reference TRBV15 and TRBJ2-1): DAMVIQNPRYQVTQFGKPVTLSCSQTLNHNVMYWYQQKSSQAPKLLFHYYDKDFNNEADTPDNFQSRRPNTSFCFLDIRSPGLGDTAMYLCATSRDGVAGYNEQFFGPGTRLTVL.

The J gene is TRBJ2-7, the V gene TRBV27; 9 bases map to TRBD2. Germline V gene lookup returns CDR1 MNHEY and CDR2 SMNVEV (reference sequence). This CDR3 has 15 residues. Germline trimming cut 0 bases from V and 5 bases from J; bases unmatched to any gene: 5. The CDR3 loop is CASSLSVAGVHEQYF. The CDR3 DNA sequence: TGTGCCAGCAGTTTATCGGTAGCGGGAGTCCACGAGCAGTACTTC.

This clonotype was recorded a few times. This chain joins TRBV20-1 and TRBJ2-1; a weak D match, TRBD2 (5 bases). Trimming removed 0 bases from V and 7 bases from J, with 16 bases in between. CDR1 DFQATT and CDR2 SNEGSKA come from the germline V gene (reference sequence). The CDR3 spans 15 residues. The CDR3 loop is CSARDRVSGLNEQFF. CDR3 sequence (DNA): TGCAGTGCTAGAGATCGGGTGAGCGGTTTAAATGAGCAGTTCTTC.

This clonotype was seen many times. V is TRBV6-5 and J is TRBJ2-2; D assignment may be TRBD1 or TRBD2 (5 bases each). The germline V gene encodes CDR1 MNHEY and CDR2 SVGAGI. There are 15 residues in the CDR3. V lost 0 bases and J 1 base, leaving 6 bases between the germline ends. CDR3 DNA: TGTGCCAGCAGTTACTCGAGGGGGAACACCGGGGAGCTGTTTTTT. It translates to CASSYSRGNTGELFF.

In its sample, this clonotype was seen a few times. This chain uses TRBV5-1 with TRBJ1-1, with 11 bases lining up with TRBD1. Germline V gene lookup returns CDR1 SGHRS and CDR2 YFSETQ. The trim removed 0 bases at V and 0 bases at J, leaving 1 base unmatched. The CDR3 contains 16 residues. Here the CDR3 reads CASSLGDRGMNTEAFF. DNA for the CDR3: TGCGCCAGCAGCTTGGGGGACAGGGGGATGAACACTGAAGCTTTCTTT.

The chain links TRBV9 to TRBJ2-7; D is ambiguous. From germline, CDR1 is SGDLS and CDR2 YYNGEE. This CDR3 is built from 15 residues. Trimming shortened V by 4 bases and J by 2 bases, and 16 bases separated the two germline ends. In DNA form, the CDR3 reads TGTGCCAGCAGCCCCCAGCCGGGCGGAGCCTACGAGCAGTACTTC. It codes for CASSPQPGGAYEQYF.

This clonotype was observed a few times. The chain uses TRBV7-2 and TRBJ2-1; 7 bases map to TRBD1. The CDR3 covers 16 residues. From germline, CDR1 is SGHTA and CDR2 FQGNSA. The V segment lost 3 bases and the J segment 5 bases; nucleotides outside the gene matches: 10. CDR3 sequence: CASSFAGTAQNNEQFF. CDR3 coding DNA: TGTGCCAGCAGCTTCGCCGGGACAGCCCAAAACAATGAGCAGTTCTTC.

The gene calls are TRBV9 and TRBJ2-1; possibly TRBD2 for D (6 bases). The ends were cut back, 0 bases at V and 4 bases at J, with 11 bases in the middle. This CDR3 has 15 amino acids. The germline V gene has CDR1 SGDLS and CDR2 YYNGEE. This chain's CDR3 is CASSVGPGLYNEQFF. Here the CDR3 DNA reads TGTGCCAGCAGCGTAGGTCCGGGACTGTACAATGAGCAGTTCTTC.

The rearrangement links TRBV20-1 to TRBJ2-7; 11 nucleotides align to TRBD2. The trim removed 6 bases at V and 0 bases at J, leaving 7 bases unmatched. Germline V lookup: CDR1 DFQATT, CDR2 SNEGSKA (reference sequence). CDR3 size: 15 residues. CDR3 bases: TGCAGTGCGGGGGGGACTAGCGGTTTCTCCTACGAGCAGTACTTC. Its translation: CSAGGTSGFSYEQYF.

This clonotype was counted ten times or more. The V gene is TRBV27, the J gene TRBJ1-1; D gene uncertain. Trimming removed 0 bases from V and 7 bases from J, with 9 bases in between. The CDR3 has 13 residues. Germline V lookup: CDR1 MNHEY, CDR2 SMNVEV (reference sequence). In DNA, the CDR3 is TGTGCCAGCAGTTTATCCCATTCTAGTGAAGCTTTCTTT. Its translation: CASSLSHSSEAFF.

The J gene is TRBJ2-5, the V gene TRBV29-1; a possible D gene is TRBD2 (6 bases). CDR1 is SQVTM and CDR2 is ANQGSEA in the germline V gene. This CDR3 region has 12 residues. Between the trimmed V and J ends, which lost 8 bases and 5 bases, there was a span of 15 bases. The chain's CDR3 is CSTTGTLETQYF. CDR3 nucleotides: TGCAGCACAACCGGGACTCTTGAGACCCAGTACTTC. Drawing the rest from reference TRBV29-1 and TRBJ2-5, the complete variable domain is SAVISQKPSRDICQRGTSLTIQCQVDSQVTMMFWYRQQPGQSLTLIATANQGSEATYESGFVIDKFPISRPNLTFSTLTVSNMSPEDSSIYLCSTTGTLETQYFGPGTRLLVL.

V gene TRBV6-2 or TRBV6-3 combines with J gene TRBJ1-5, with D possibly being TRBD1 (5 bases). The CDR3 is made up of 14 amino acids. From germline, CDR1 is MNHEY and CDR2 SVGEGT. Between the trimmed V and J ends, which lost 2 bases and 5 bases, there was a span of 10 bases. The CDR3 DNA reads as TGTGCCAGCAGTTACAGACAGAGCCATCAGCCCCAGCATTTT. Translated: CASSYRQSHQPQHF.

This clonotype was seen only a few times. The rearrangement links TRBV10-2 to TRBJ1-2; D not resolved. The ends were cut back, 5 bases at V and 3 bases at J, with 10 bases in the middle. Germline V gene lookup returns CDR1 WSHSY and CDR2 SAAADI. The CDR3 is made up of 13 amino acids. As DNA, the CDR3 is TGCGCCAGCAGTCCCGGGGAATACTATGGCTACACCTTC. It yields the protein CASSPGEYYGYTF.

In nucleotides, the CDR3 is TGCAGTGCTAGATTCAGCCTGGGAAGGGTATCCTACAATGAGCAGTTCTTC. Protein sequence: CSARFSLGRVSYNEQFF. J is TRBJ2-1 and V is TRBV20-1; no clear D gene. Trimming shortened V by 2 bases and J by 1 base, and 18 bases separated the two germline ends. This CDR3 is built from 17 residues. CDR1 and CDR2 (germline): DFQATT, SNEGSKA (reference sequence).

The chain is built from TRBV7-2 and TRBJ2-1, with TRBD1 matching over 9 bases. The V gene's germline CDR1 is SGHTA and CDR2 FQGNSA. This CDR3 region has 17 residues. The junction had 8 bases not matched to a gene; V was cut back by 4 bases and J by 1 base. The CDR3 spells CASSSRTGTGSYNEQFF. The CDR3 nucleotides read TGTGCCAGCAGCTCTCGGACAGGGACAGGGTCCTACAATGAGCAGTTCTTC.

This chain uses TRBV6-9 with TRBJ2-7; perhaps TRBD2 as D (6 bases). Between the trimmed V and J ends, which lost 7 bases and 1 base, there was a span of 14 bases. CDR3 length equals 14 residues. Germline V lookup: CDR1 MNHGY, CDR2 SVAAGI. Here the CDR3 reads CASTSGRRSYEQYF. The CDR3 DNA sequence: TGTGCCAGCACCTCCGGGAGAAGGTCCTACGAGCAGTACTTC.

This chain links TRBV25-1 with TRBJ2-1; 7 bases align to TRBD1. The V gene end was trimmed by 4 bases and the J gene end by 3 bases; junction bases not matched to a gene: 6. CDR3 length: 15 residues. Germline V gene data show CDR1 as MGHDK and CDR2 as SYGVNS. CDR3 in amino acids: CASSGTGTVYNEQFF. CDR3 nucleotides: TGTGCCAGCAGTGGCACCGGGACAGTCTACAATGAGCAGTTCTTC.